The 25 T cell receptor beta chains given below trace back to one sample, sequenced in a study of vaccination effects on CD4 cells after COVID-19. The table came from immunoSEQ multiplex PCR; TCRdb's copy has only in-frame clones and leaves some out. The sample carries under 80,000 clones, 74% recorded once. The antigens these receptors bind are not known. CD4+ T cells specific for antigen were expanded with viral peptide pools by the ViraFEST assay before sequencing. Once cultured for 10 days, the cells underwent separation to obtain CD4+ T cells. This specimen was CD4+ T cells from PBMCs cultured with HCoV-229E spike peptides, taken before COVID-19 vaccination. The receptors stem from a human donor who received a COVID-19 vaccine.

This chain connects TRBV6-6 to TRBJ1-1; TRBD1 might be the D (6 bases). CDR1 MNHNY and CDR2 SVGAGI come from the germline V gene (reference sequence). V lost 6 bases to trimming and J lost 0 bases, with 17 bases between them. The CDR3 spans 16 residues. The CDR3 spells CASSSTGISMNTEAFF. The CDR3 DNA reads TGTGCCAGCAGCTCAACAGGGATCTCGATGAACACTGAAGCTTTCTTT.

The V gene is TRBV7-8, the J gene TRBJ2-3; no clear D. The germline gives CDR1 SGHVS, CDR2 FQNEAQ. V was trimmed by 3 bases and J by 0 bases, leaving 7 bases between them. This CDR3 region has 14 residues. The CDR3 region has the DNA TGTGCCAGCAGCTTGTCAACTAGCACAGATACGCAGTATTTT. It encodes CASSLSTSTDTQYF.

The genes are TRBV6-5 and TRBJ1-6; weak D call: TRBD1 (6 bases). Trimming stripped 8 bases from V and 10 bases from J, with 18 bases between. This CDR3 region has 14 residues. Germline loops: CDR1 MNHEY, CDR2 SVGAGI. The chain's CDR3 is CASGRQVPGSPLHF. CDR3 in DNA: TGTGCCAGCGGTCGACAGGTGCCTGGGTCACCCCTCCACTTT.

The V gene is TRBV18, the J gene TRBJ1-1, with D tentatively TRBD1 (6 bases). V was trimmed by 4 bases and J by 5 bases, leaving 17 bases between them. The CDR3 loop spans 15 amino acids. Per germline, CDR1 KGHSH and CDR2 LQKENI. CDR3 in DNA: TGTGCCAGCTCACAATCCAGGGGTCCAGAAACTGAAGCTTTCTTT. Translated, it gives CASSQSRGPETEAFF. Filled out from reference TRBV18 and TRBJ1-1, the complete variable domain reads NAGVMQNPRHLVRRRGQEARLRCSPMKGHSHVYWYRQLPEEGLKFMVYLQKENIIDESGMPKERFSAEFPKEGPSILRIQQVVRGDSAAYFCASSQSRGPETEAFFGQGTRLTVV.

The chain links TRBV9 to TRBJ2-5; D possibly corresponds to TRBD2 (6 bases). CDR3 length: 16 amino acids. V was clipped by 0 bases and J by 1 base, with 13 bases between them. Germline V gene data show CDR1 as SGDLS and CDR2 as YYNGEE. The CDR3 region has the DNA TGTGCCAGCAGCGTAGATGTCGGCGGGGCCCAAGAGACCCAGTACTTC. Translating it yields CASSVDVGGAQETQYF.

The chain is built from TRBV6-5 and TRBJ1-1; possible D gene TRBD1, 6 bases. This CDR3 region has 14 residues. V was trimmed by 4 bases and J by 1 base, leaving 10 bases between them. CDR1 MNHEY and CDR2 SVGAGI come from the germline V gene. The CDR3 loop is CASSWTDPNTEAFF. CDR3 nucleotide sequence: TGTGCCAGCAGTTGGACAGACCCGAACACTGAAGCTTTCTTT.

This chain uses TRBV5-1 with TRBJ1-5; D unresolved. The CDR3 covers 13 residues. V shed 2 bases and J shed 1 base, with 4 bases lying between them. Per germline, CDR1 SGHRS and CDR2 YFSETQ. The CDR3 bases are TGCGCCAGCAGCTTAAACAGCAATCAGCCCCAGCATTTT. Translated, it gives CASSLNSNQPQHF.

This rearrangement joins TRBV18 to TRBJ1-2; a possible D gene is TRBD1 (5 bases). This CDR3 is built from 14 residues. Germline CDR1 KGHSH, CDR2 LQKENI. V was clipped by 3 bases and J by 3 bases, with 11 bases between them. The CDR3 nucleotides are TGTGCCAGCTCACCCGACAGAGAGGACTATGGCTACACCTTC. This translates into CASSPDREDYGYTF.

V and J are TRBV5-1 and TRBJ1-3; D remains ambiguous. CDR1 and CDR2 from the germline V gene are SGHRS and YFSETQ. The CDR3 is made up of 13 amino acids. Trimming took off 1 base at V and 4 bases at J, with 6 bases between the two ends. The CDR3 loop reads CASSLTEGNTIYF. Here the CDR3 DNA reads TGCGCCAGCAGCTTGACGGAGGGAAACACCATATATTTT.

This chain connects TRBV5-1 to TRBJ2-4; D unclear. Germline V gives CDR1 SGHRS, CDR2 YFSETQ. The V gene lost 0 bases and the J gene lost 6 bases, with 7 bases spanning the gap. CDR3 length: 13 residues. The CDR3 bases are TGCGCCAGCAGCTTGGTGCCGGGAAACATTCAGTACTTC. It codes for CASSLVPGNIQYF. Variable domain in full (rest from reference TRBV5-1 and TRBJ2-4): KAGVTQTPRYLIKTRGQQVTLSCSPISGHRSVSWYQQTPGQGLQFLFEYFSETQRNKGNFPGRFSGRQFSNSRSEMNVSTLELGDSALYLCASSLVPGNIQYFGAGTRLSVL.

The rearrangement uses TRBV18 and TRBJ2-7; perhaps TRBD2 as D (5 bases). Trimming left V 3 bases short and J 7 bases short, with 16 bases between. The CDR3 length is 14 residues. CDR1 and CDR2 (germline): KGHSH, LQKENI. The CDR3 sequence: CASSPGGGPGEQYV. Written as DNA, the CDR3 is TGTGCCAGCTCACCGGGCGGCGGGCCGGGGGAGCAGTACGTC.

The chain is built from TRBV15 and TRBJ2-7, with no clear D. Germline CDR1 and CDR2: LNHNV and YYDKDF (reference sequence). The length of the CDR3 is 14 residues. V was pared by 1 base and J by 2 bases, with 9 bases between. CDR3 in amino acids: CATSRVIGTYEQYV. CDR3 bases: TGTGCCACCAGCAGAGTGATCGGAACCTACGAGCAGTACGTC.

Here the CDR3 DNA reads TGTGCCAGCAGCCCCAGAGAAAAACTGTTTTTT. Amino acid sequence: CASSPREKLFF. The chain recombines TRBV7-8 with TRBJ1-4; no reliable D call. The length of the CDR3 is 11 residues. The germline V gene has CDR1 SGHVS and CDR2 FQNEAQ. The V gene lost 5 bases and the J gene lost 8 bases, with 6 bases spanning the gap.

CDR3 DNA sequence: TGTGCCAGCTCCGAGCTCAGCAACACCATATATTTT. The encoded protein is CASSELSNTIYF. The rearrangement links TRBV18 to TRBJ1-3; D is ambiguous. The CDR3 length is 12 residues. CDR1 is KGHSH and CDR2 is LQKENI in the germline V gene. V shed 6 bases and J shed 7 bases, with 10 bases lying between them.

The chain has TRBV2 and TRBJ2-1; 7 nucleotides agree with TRBD2. Trimming at V came to 1 base and at J to 4 bases, leaving 10 bases not matched to a gene. CDR1 and CDR2 (germline): SNHLY, FYNNEI. The CDR3 contains 17 residues. The CDR3 spells CASSEGLLAGGYNEQFF. The CDR3, as DNA: TGTGCCAGCAGTGAAGGCCTCTTAGCGGGTGGGTACAATGAGCAGTTCTTC.

This chain joins TRBV7-2 and TRBJ1-1; D might be TRBD1 (6 bases). V lost 7 bases, J lost 2 bases, and 14 bases lay in between. Looked up from germline, CDR1 is SGHTA and CDR2 is FQGNSA. The CDR3 has 14 amino acids. CDR3 sequence (DNA): TGTGCCAGCACCCTACAGGGTGGCAACACTGAAGCTTTCTTT. It is translated as CASTLQGGNTEAFF.

The count of this clone is one. The V call is TRBV7-8, the J call TRBJ2-1; no clear D gene. Germline CDR1 SGHVS, CDR2 FQNEAQ. This CDR3 is built from 13 residues. The V gene lost 0 bases and the J gene lost 7 bases, with 7 bases spanning the gap. DNA for the CDR3: TGTGCCAGCAGCTTAGCGCTGAGTAATGAGCAGTTCTTC. As protein: CASSLALSNEQFF.

In this sample, this clone turned up a few times. The V and J genes are TRBV14 and TRBJ2-2; D is ambiguous. The CDR3 is made up of 15 amino acids. Germline-derived CDR1 and CDR2 are SGHDN and FVKESK. The ends were cut back, 1 base at V and 2 bases at J, with 8 bases in the middle. For the CDR3, the DNA is TGTGCCAGCAGCCAAGTAATCACAAACACCGGGGAGCTGTTTTTT. Amino acids: CASSQVITNTGELFF.

The chain joins TRBV6-5 to TRBJ1-4; D possibly corresponds to TRBD1 (5 bases). Germline loops: CDR1 MNHEY, CDR2 SVGAGI. The V and J ends lost 2 bases and 7 bases respectively, with 14 bases between them. The CDR3 sequence is 15 residues long. CDR3 in amino acids: CASSYDSGGSEKLFF. Written as DNA, the CDR3 is TGTGCCAGCAGTTACGACTCGGGGGGGAGTGAAAAACTGTTTTTT.

This clone was seen a single time. The chain links TRBV29-1 to TRBJ1-1; D uncertain. Germline values: CDR1 SQVTM, CDR2 ANQGSEA. The V end was cut by 6 bases, the J end by 2 bases, with 7 bases between. The CDR3 spans 11 residues. The CDR3: CSVWVNTEAFF. As DNA, the CDR3 is TGCAGCGTCTGGGTCAACACTGAAGCTTTCTTT.

The chain combines TRBV5-6 with TRBJ1-5; maybe TRBD1 (5 bases). The germline CDR1 and CDR2 sequences are SGHDT and YYEEEE. CDR3 length: 15 amino acids. Trimming shortened V by 1 base and J by 3 bases, and 11 bases separated the two germline ends. DNA for the CDR3: TGTGCCAGCAGCTTGTATTGGGACTCCAATCAGCCCCAGCATTTT. Amino acid sequence: CASSLYWDSNQPQHF.

The chain is built from TRBV7-3 and TRBJ2-3; TRBD1 aligns across 7 bases. After removal of 0 bases from V and 4 bases from J, the junction contained 4 bases not matched to a gene. Germline CDR1 is SGHTA and CDR2 is FQGTGA. The CDR3 spans 15 residues. The CDR3 region is CASSLTGGDADTQYF. The CDR3 DNA sequence: TGTGCCAGCAGCTTAACAGGGGGCGACGCAGATACGCAGTATTTT. Complete variable domain (other parts from reference TRBV7-3 and TRBJ2-3): GAGVSQTPSNKVTEKGKYVELRCDPISGHTALYWYRQSLGQGPEFLIYFQGTGAADDSGLPNDRFFAVRPEGSVSTLKIQRTERGDSAVYLCASSLTGGDADTQYFGPGTRLTVL.

The sample holds one count of this clone. The gene calls are TRBV3-1 (or the pseudogene TRBV3-2) and TRBJ2-5; D remains ambiguous. Germline V gene sequence: CDR1 LGHDT, CDR2 YNNKEL (reference sequence). V was trimmed by 4 bases and J by 4 bases, leaving 10 bases between them. The CDR3 length is 13 residues. This CDR3 is CASSLIRRETQYF. In DNA form, the CDR3 reads TGTGCCAGCAGCCTCATTAGGAGAGAGACCCAGTACTTC.

The chain uses TRBV9 and TRBJ1-4, with D uncertain. CDR1 and CDR2 from the germline V gene are SGDLS and YYNGEE. The CDR3 loop spans 13 amino acids. The V end lost 7 bases, the J end lost 8 bases, and 15 bases lay between the germline ends. The CDR3 sequence: CASSRAVGEKLFF. The CDR3 DNA reads as TGTGCCAGCTCACGGGCAGTAGGGGAAAAACTGTTTTTT.

A few counts support this clone. The CDR3, as DNA: TGCGCCAGCAGCGCGGCAGGGGCGGAGGAGACCCAGTACTTC. This sequence encodes CASSAAGAEETQYF. The chain is built from TRBV5-1 and TRBJ2-5; TRBD1 is a possible D gene (6 bases). CDR1 and CDR2 (germline): SGHRS, YFSETQ. The CDR3 has 14 amino acids. The ends were cut back, 4 bases at V and 5 bases at J, with 15 bases in the middle.